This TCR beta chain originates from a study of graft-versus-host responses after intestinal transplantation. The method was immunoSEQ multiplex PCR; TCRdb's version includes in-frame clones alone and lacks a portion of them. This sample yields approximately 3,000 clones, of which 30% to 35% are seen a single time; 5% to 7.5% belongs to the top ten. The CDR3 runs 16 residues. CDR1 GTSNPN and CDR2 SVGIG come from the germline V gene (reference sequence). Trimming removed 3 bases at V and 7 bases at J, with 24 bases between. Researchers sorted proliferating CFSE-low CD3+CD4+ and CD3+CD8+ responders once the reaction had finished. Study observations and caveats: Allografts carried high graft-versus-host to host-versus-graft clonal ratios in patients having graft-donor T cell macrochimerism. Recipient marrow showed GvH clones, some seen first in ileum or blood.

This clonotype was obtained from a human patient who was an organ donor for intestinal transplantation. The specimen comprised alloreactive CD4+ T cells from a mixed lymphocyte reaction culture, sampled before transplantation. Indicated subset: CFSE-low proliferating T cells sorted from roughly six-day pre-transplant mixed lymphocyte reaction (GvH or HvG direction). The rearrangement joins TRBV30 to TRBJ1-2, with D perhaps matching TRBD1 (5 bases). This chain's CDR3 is CAWSRSLPTARRGYTF. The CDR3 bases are TGTGCCTGGAGCCGTTCTCTCCCGACAGCGCGGCGTGGCTACACCTTC.